This T cell receptor beta chain was sequenced for a study of beta chain features in type 1 diabetes. The V gene lost 2 bases and the J gene lost 2 bases, with 6 bases spanning the gap. The CDR3 runs to 13 residues. Germline assignment: CDR1 MDHEN and CDR2 SYDVKM. All of the isolated RNA was reverse transcribed, so expressed TCRB transcripts were sequenced. Libraries were prepared by immunoSEQ multiplex PCR; TCRdb keeps only in-frame clonotypes and omits some of them. This sample has fewer than 250,000 clones, with over 8.5% found just once. The specimen was naive CD4+ T cells from blood. The V call is TRBV28, the J call TRBJ1-2; D not certain. The origin of this receptor is a woman under 30 in good health. CDR3 bases: TGTGCCAGCAGTTTAGAGGGAAACTATGGCTACACCTTC. This codes for CASSLEGNYGYTF.